This is a list of T cell receptor beta chains from one sample in a study of T cell responses to AZD1222 COVID-19 vaccine. Clones were read by immunoSEQ multiplex PCR, and TCRdb kept only the in-frame ones, dropping some. The data hold under 140,000 clones, with around nine tenths observed a single time. The source was peripheral blood, collected on day 0 of AZD1222 vaccination. Source of these receptors: an adult in good health. Each CDR3 is given with its conserved first and last residue. D genes are given only for firm matches. Size values are once, few and many counts, or a class for expanded clones, and some rows have none.

cdr3_nt,cdr3_aa,clone_size,j_call,d_call,v_call
TGTGCCACCAGCAGAGGACAGCAAGAGACCCAGTACTTC,CATSRGQQETQYF,NA,TRBJ2-5,NA,TRBV15
TGTGCCAGCAGTTACTTTGAGACCCAGTACTTC,CASSYFETQYF,NA,TRBJ2-5,NA,TRBV6-2/TRBV6-3
TGTGCCAGCAACGAGAGGGACAGGGTTAACCAGCCCCAGCATTTT,CASNERDRVNQPQHF,few,TRBJ1-5,TRBD1,TRBV28
TGTGCCACCAGCAGAGACCCGTCTGGGGCCAACGTCCTGACTTTC,CATSRDPSGANVLTF,NA,TRBJ2-6,NA,TRBV15
TGTGCCAGTAGTGCGGAGGTAGCGGGATACAATGAGCAGTTCTTC,CASSAEVAGYNEQFF,NA,TRBJ2-1,TRBD2,TRBV19
TGTGCCAGCAGCCTAACTACTTCACAAGAGACCCAGTACTTC,CASSLTTSQETQYF,NA,TRBJ2-5,NA,TRBV11-3
TGTGCCAGCAGCTTAGATAAGACTTTACGCTCCTACAATGAGCAGTTCTTC,CASSLDKTLRSYNEQFF,NA,TRBJ2-1,NA,TRBV11-2
TGTGCCACCAGGACAGGGAGTAATTCACCCCTCCACTTT,CATRTGSNSPLHF,once,TRBJ1-6,TRBD1,TRBV15
TGTGCCAGTAGTTTCCCTACAGAGACCTATGGCTACACCTTC,CASSFPTETYGYTF,NA,TRBJ1-2,NA,TRBV19
TGTGCCAGCAGCCAAGATTGGGGACAGAACTATGGCTACACCTTC,CASSQDWGQNYGYTF,NA,TRBJ1-2,TRBD1,TRBV3-1/TRBV3-2
TGTGCCAGCAGCTTCAACCGGGACAATTTCTCACCCCTCCACTTT,CASSFNRDNFSPLHF,NA,TRBJ1-6,NA,TRBV7-9
TGTGCCAGCAGTTCCTACAGGGAAGCTTTCTTT,CASSSYREAFF,NA,TRBJ1-1,NA,TRBV27
TGTGCCAGCAGTGAGACAGGGCAAGAACGGGGCTACACCTTC,CASSETGQERGYTF,NA,TRBJ1-2,TRBD1,TRBV6-1
TGTGCCAGCAGCCCGACCCGGGGGAATGCGAACACCATATATTTT,CASSPTRGNANTIYF,NA,TRBJ1-3,NA,TRBV3-1/TRBV3-2
TGTGCCAGCAGCCAAAATCCAGGGGGGGGTGGCTACACCTTC,CASSQNPGGGGYTF,once,TRBJ1-2,TRBD1,TRBV3-1/TRBV3-2
TGTGCCAGCAGTTACACCCGGATCTCCTATAATTCACCCCTCCACTTT,CASSYTRISYNSPLHF,medium-sized,TRBJ1-6,NA,TRBV6-2/TRBV6-3
TGCGCCAGCAGCACCCAGACAGGACACAATGAGCAGTTCTTC,CASSTQTGHNEQFF,NA,TRBJ2-1,NA,TRBV4-3
TGCGCCAGCAGCGCTGGGACAGCCGCCGTTGATGGCTACACCTTC,CASSAGTAAVDGYTF,NA,TRBJ1-2,TRBD1,TRBV5-1
TGTGCCAGCAACCAACCCTCCGCGGCGAACACTGAAGCTTTCTTT,CASNQPSAANTEAFF,once,TRBJ1-1,NA,TRBV28
TGTGCCAGCAGTTACTCGACAGGGACCACTGAAGCTTTCTTT,CASSYSTGTTEAFF,NA,TRBJ1-1,TRBD1,TRBV6-5
TGTGCCAGCAGACCAGGAGCTAACTACGAGCAGTACTTC,CASRPGANYEQYF,once,TRBJ2-7,NA,TRBV2
TGTGCCAGCAGCTTAATGGACCGCGGGATAAGGCACTTC,CASSLMDRGIRHF,NA,TRBJ2-7,NA,TRBV7-3
TGTGCCAGCAGCCGGGGGACAGGATCAATGAACACTGAAGCTTTCTTT,CASSRGTGSMNTEAFF,NA,TRBJ1-1,TRBD1,TRBV5-5
TGTGCCTGGAGGAGACAGGGGGGAAACACTGAAGCTTTCTTT,CAWRRQGGNTEAFF,NA,TRBJ1-1,TRBD1,TRBV30
TGCGCCAGCAGCCAAGGGCTAGCGGCGGGAGATACGCAGTATTTT,CASSQGLAAGDTQYF,NA,TRBJ2-3,TRBD2,TRBV4-3
TGTGCCAGCAGTTATTCGGATTCACCCCTCCACTTT,CASSYSDSPLHF,NA,TRBJ1-6,NA,TRBV21-1
TGTGCCAGCAGCCATCCCTATGGGGGGGGAGATGAGCAGTTCTTC,CASSHPYGGGDEQFF,NA,TRBJ2-1,TRBD2,TRBV3-1/TRBV3-2
TGTGCCAGCAGCCAAGTGGGGGAAGGGATCACTGAAGCTTTCTTT,CASSQVGEGITEAFF,NA,TRBJ1-1,NA,TRBV3-1/TRBV3-2
TGTGCCAGCAGCCAGGGTTGGGATGGCTACACCTTC,CASSQGWDGYTF,few,TRBJ1-2,NA,TRBV5-4
TGTGCCAGCAGCCCCTTATACGAGCAGTACTTC,CASSPLYEQYF,NA,TRBJ2-7,NA,TRBV5-8
TGTGCCAGCAGCTTAGCAGCAGGGCTTATTTCACCCCTCCACTTT,CASSLAAGLISPLHF,NA,TRBJ1-6,NA,TRBV7-8
TGTGCCAGCAGCCGGGCTGGGGGCGATCCCTCCGAGCAGTACTTC,CASSRAGGDPSEQYF,NA,TRBJ2-7,NA,TRBV7-9
TGTGCCAGCAGACGAGGGGGCGTGAGTGAAAAACTGTTTTTT,CASRRGGVSEKLFF,NA,TRBJ1-4,TRBD1,TRBV2
TGTGCCAGCAGCCAAGATCCGGGGGACTCCTACAATGAGCAGTTCTTC,CASSQDPGDSYNEQFF,NA,TRBJ2-1,NA,TRBV14